Given below is one T cell receptor (beta chain) in context. This CDR3 comprises 12 residues. V was cut by 2 bases and J by 5 bases, with 4 bases left in between. Germline CDR1 and CDR2: MNHNY and SVGAGI (reference sequence). This entry comes from a study of cytomegalovirus exposure and HLA in healthy donors. Study as a whole: Most donors, 80% to 90% of approximately 400 genotyped, fell in the Caucasian-associated ancestry cluster.

Researchers ran the PCR with 60 Vbeta and 13 Jbeta primers. Here immunoSEQ multiplex PCR was the method, and the copy in TCRdb shows in-frame clones only, minus some. The sample has roughly 150,000 clones; around 75% are singletons. The sequence was collected from a male donor in good health and CMV-seronegative. The V gene is TRBV6-6, the J gene TRBJ1-5; D unclear. The sample consisted of PBMCs. In DNA, the CDR3 is TGTGCCAGCAGTTACGAGCATCAGCCCCAGCATTTT. This encodes CASSYEHQPQHF.